One sample yielded the 25 T cell receptor beta chains listed below, sequenced in a study of OX40 agonist ivuxolimab in advanced cancers. Only in-frame clones appear in the TCRdb table, and some are missing; sequencing was by immunoSEQ multiplex PCR. The data show about 51,000 clones, approximately 84% seen once. The specimen was CD4+ or CD8+ T cells sorted from blood, collected in a trial of the OX40 agonist ivuxolimab. The receptors come from an adult with an advanced solid tumor such as melanoma, head and neck, liver or kidney cancer.

The rearrangement joins TRBV5-8 to TRBJ2-2, with no clear D. V was cut by 4 bases and J by 7 bases, with 8 bases left in between. Germline CDR1 is SGHTS and CDR2 is YDEGEE. The CDR3 contains 12 residues. The CDR3 sequence is CASSLDGGELFF. CDR3 nucleotide sequence: TGTGCCAGCAGCCTCGATGGCGGGGAGCTGTTTTTT.

This chain links TRBV2 with TRBJ2-3; D ambiguous. This CDR3 has 15 residues. V was shortened by 1 base and J by 3 bases, with 11 bases between the two germline ends. Germline CDR1 reads SNHLY; CDR2 reads FYNNEI. The CDR3 nucleotides read TGTGCCAGCAGTGAAGTGAGAAGCCGAACAGATACGCAGTATTTT. Translation gives CASSEVRSRTDTQYF.

The DNA for the CDR3 is TGCGCCACCTCGACAGGGCGCCAAGAGACCCAGTACTTC. Its translation is CATSTGRQETQYF. The chain is built from TRBV10-1 and TRBJ2-5; 7 nucleotides align to TRBD1. CDR3 length: 13 residues. Trimming took 10 bases from V and 1 from J; bases not matched to a gene: 6. Germline CDR1 and CDR2: WNHNN and SYGVQD (reference sequence).

The count of this clone is one. The chain links TRBV19 to TRBJ1-4; tentatively, D is TRBD1 (5 bases). Deletions cut 6 bases from V and 1 base from J, with 12 bases between. The germline gives CDR1 LNHDA, CDR2 SQIVND (reference sequence). The CDR3 loop spans 15 amino acids. The CDR3, as DNA: TGTGCCAGTAGAGGGGCGAGGGTAACTAATGAAAAACTGTTTTTT. Its protein product is CASRGARVTNEKLFF.

This clone was seen only a few times. This sample includes further DNA sequences coding for the same CDR3. This chain links TRBV11-2 with TRBJ2-7; D is uncertain. CDR1 and CDR2 from the germline V gene are SGHAT and FQNNGV. The V gene lost 1 base and the J gene lost 5 bases, with 9 bases spanning the gap. There are 13 residues in the CDR3. The CDR3 loop reads CASSLVGQNEQYF. The DNA of the CDR3 is TGTGCCAGCAGCTTAGTAGGGCAGAACGAGCAGTACTTC.

J is TRBJ2-1 and V is TRBV7-6; TRBD2 matches 7 bases. Germline lookup yields CDR1 SGHVS and CDR2 FNYEAQ. V was pared by 1 base and J by 0 bases, with 15 bases of the junction left unmatched. CDR3 length equals 20 residues. DNA of the CDR3: TGTGCCAGCAGCTTAGGGCGCGGTAGCGGGTCCTTGAGCTCCTACAATGAGCAGTTCTTC. This sequence encodes CASSLGRGSGSLSSYNEQFF. Using reference TRBV7-6 and TRBJ2-1 for the parts outside the CDR3, the full variable domain is GAGVSQSPRYKVTKRGQDVALRCDPISGHVSLYWYRQALGQGPEFLTYFNYEAQQDKSGLPNDRFSAERPEGSISTLTIQRTEQRDSAMYRCASSLGRGSGSLSSYNEQFFGPGTRLTVL.

The chain employs TRBV20-1 and TRBJ1-1; no firm D call. There are 11 residues in the CDR3. In germline, CDR1 is DFQATT, CDR2 SNEGSKA (reference sequence). Trimming removed 2 bases from V and 8 bases from J, with 9 bases in between. CDR3 loop: CSARILSEAFF. The CDR3 coding sequence is TGCAGTGCTAGAATCCTCTCGGAAGCTTTCTTT.

V and J are TRBV29-1 and TRBJ1-2; 10 bases are shared with TRBD1. The CDR3 contains 13 residues. Germline V gene lookup returns CDR1 SQVTM and CDR2 ANQGSEA. V shed 7 bases and J 0 bases; nucleotides not matched to a gene: 2. CDR3 sequence reads: CSAGTGANYGYTF. For the CDR3, the DNA is TGCAGCGCCGGGACAGGGGCTAACTATGGCTACACCTTC.

The chain combines TRBV4-1 with TRBJ2-3; the D gene is possibly TRBD2 (7 bases). This CDR3 spans 16 amino acids. Germline V gives CDR1 MGHRA, CDR2 YSYEKL. Trimming removed 4 bases at V and 4 bases at J, with 18 bases between. CDR3 region: CASSRRWGGRADTQYF. The CDR3 coding sequence is TGCGCCAGCAGCCGTCGTTGGGGGGGCCGGGCAGATACGCAGTATTTT.

V usage is TRBV5-1 and J usage is TRBJ1-2; D is uncertain. The length of the CDR3 is 15 residues. Trimming left V 4 bases short and J 0 bases short, with 13 bases between. From germline, CDR1 is SGHRS and CDR2 YFSETQ. CDR3 sequence: CASSPRHKANYGYTF. The CDR3 nucleotides are TGCGCCAGCAGCCCCAGACATAAAGCTAACTATGGCTACACCTTC. Using reference TRBV5-1 and TRBJ1-2 for the parts outside the CDR3, the full variable domain is KAGVTQTPRYLIKTRGQQVTLSCSPISGHRSVSWYQQTPGQGLQFLFEYFSETQRNKGNFPGRFSGRQFSNSRSEMNVSTLELGDSALYLCASSPRHKANYGYTFGSGTRLTVV.

Only one count was recorded for this clone. V usage is TRBV5-4 and J usage is TRBJ2-7, with D hard to call. This CDR3 contains 13 residues. The ends were cut back, 3 bases at V and 3 bases at J, with 10 bases in the middle. The V gene's germline CDR1 is SGHNT and CDR2 YYREEE (reference sequence). Written as DNA, the CDR3 is TGTGCCAGCAGCTCCCCTCCAGGCTACGAGCAGTACTTC. Translating gives CASSSPPGYEQYF.

This chain connects TRBV7-7 to TRBJ2-7, with 15 bases lining up with TRBD2. The CDR3 is 14 residues long. The junction had 2 bases not matched to a gene; V was cut back by 5 bases and J by 6 bases. The germline V gene has CDR1 SSHAT and CDR2 FNYEAQ (reference sequence). This chain's CDR3 is CASSPGLAGGEQYF. In nucleotides, the CDR3 is TGTGCCAGCAGCCCGGGACTAGCGGGGGGCGAGCAGTACTTC.

The chain links TRBV5-1 to TRBJ2-2; no clear D gene. Germline CDR1 and CDR2: SGHRS and YFSETQ. V lost 1 base and J lost 0, with 10 bases in between. CDR3 size: 16 residues. CDR3 amino acids: CASSLLLPTNTGELFF. In DNA form, the CDR3 reads TGCGCCAGCAGCTTGCTTTTACCAACGAACACCGGGGAGCTGTTTTTT.

J is TRBJ1-4 and V is TRBV4-3; maybe TRBD1 (5 bases). CDR1 is LGHNA, CDR2 YSLEER, per germline. The CDR3 has 15 amino acids. Trimming removed 1 base from V and 8 bases from J, with 14 bases in between. In nucleotides, the CDR3 is TGCGCCAGCAGCCAAGTGTCGCAGGGAGAGGAAAAACTGTTTTTT. Its protein product is CASSQVSQGEEKLFF.

This clone was counted once. The chain has TRBV11-1 and TRBJ1-1; 7 nucleotides match TRBD1. Germline loops: CDR1 SGHAT, CDR2 FQDESV (reference sequence). The CDR3 is 17 residues long. V gave up 1 base and J gave up 1 base; unmatched junction bases: 9. The chain's CDR3 is CASSLVPTGWENTEAFF. The CDR3 nucleotides are TGTGCCAGCAGCTTAGTTCCGACAGGGTGGGAGAACACTGAAGCTTTCTTT.

The chain employs TRBV18 and TRBJ1-5; TRBD1 matches at 9 bases. This CDR3 has 17 residues. V trimming: 2 bases; J trimming: 4 bases; junction bases outside the gene matches: 9. Per the germline V gene, CDR1 is KGHSH and CDR2 is LQKENI. CDR3 residues: CASSPSSGTGNNQPQHF. Written as DNA, the CDR3 is TGTGCCAGCTCACCATCCTCCGGGACAGGGAATAATCAGCCCCAGCATTTT.

CDR3 protein: CASSQEGYQPQHF. CDR3 DNA: TGCGCCAGCAGCCAAGAAGGTTATCAGCCCCAGCATTTT. The chain recombines TRBV4-1 with TRBJ1-5, with no clear D. V dropped 0 bases and J dropped 5 bases, with 5 bases sitting between them. The CDR3 totals 13 residues. Germline values: CDR1 MGHRA, CDR2 YSYEKL.

The chain has TRBV5-1 and TRBJ2-3; D not resolved. This CDR3 has 13 amino acids. V was trimmed by 6 bases and J by 11 bases, leaving 19 bases between them. Germline loops: CDR1 SGHRS, CDR2 YFSETQ. CDR3 amino acids: CASTPTPGLKQYF. Here the CDR3 DNA reads TGCGCCAGCACGCCAACCCCCGGGTTGAAGCAGTATTTT.

The rearrangement links TRBV5-1 to TRBJ2-3; D uncertain. V was clipped by 0 bases and J by 0 bases, with 8 bases between them. The CDR3 runs 15 residues. Germline CDR1 reads SGHRS; CDR2 reads YFSETQ. CDR3 sequence (DNA): TGCGCCAGCAGCTTGGACAGAGCTAGCACAGATACGCAGTATTTT. This sequence encodes CASSLDRASTDTQYF.

The chain employs TRBV5-8 and TRBJ2-7; D unclear. Germline-derived CDR1 and CDR2 are SGHTS and YDEGEE. The length of the CDR3 is 11 residues. V was clipped by 3 bases and J by 3 bases, with 4 bases between them. The CDR3 protein is CASSSVYEQYF. The CDR3 nucleotides are TGTGCCAGCAGCTCCGTCTACGAGCAGTACTTC.

This sequence joins TRBV29-1 and TRBJ1-1; no firm D call. The V end lost 5 bases, the J end lost 1 base, and 2 bases lay between the germline ends. The CDR3 is made up of 10 amino acids. Germline values: CDR1 SQVTM, CDR2 ANQGSEA. The CDR3 DNA reads as TGCAGCGTTAAGAACACTGAAGCTTTCTTT. Amino acids: CSVKNTEAFF.

This chain links TRBV10-3 with TRBJ2-3; D tentatively fits TRBD1 or TRBD2 (5 bases each). Germline V lookup: CDR1 ENHRY, CDR2 SYGVKD. Trimming removed 8 bases at V and 0 bases at J, with 12 bases between. The CDR3 totals 14 residues. The CDR3 sequence: CAILRDVSTDTQYF. CDR3 in DNA: TGTGCCATCCTTCGGGACGTTAGCACAGATACGCAGTATTTT.

The chain combines TRBV6-1 with TRBJ1-1, with TRBD1 as a possible D gene (5 bases). The V and J ends lost 4 bases and 4 bases respectively, with 16 bases between them. Germline V gene lookup returns CDR1 MNHNS and CDR2 SASEGT. The CDR3 is made up of 15 amino acids. The CDR3: CASSGLDILGTEAFF. The CDR3 region has the DNA TGTGCCAGCAGTGGGTTGGACATCCTGGGCACTGAAGCTTTCTTT.

The chain uses TRBV5-4 and TRBJ2-7, with 9 nucleotides matching TRBD1. J lost 3 bases, V lost 1 base, and 5 bases had no gene match. The CDR3 loop spans 15 amino acids. Germline CDR1 reads SGHNT; CDR2 reads YYREEE (reference sequence). Written as DNA, the CDR3 is TGTGCCAGCAGCTTGCCGGGACAGGGCTTCTACGAGCAGTACTTC. Amino acids: CASSLPGQGFYEQYF.

V is TRBV2 and J is TRBJ2-1, with D uncertain. This CDR3 has 15 residues. The germline V and J ends were trimmed by 4 bases and 2 bases, with 12 bases remaining between them. CDR1 and CDR2 from the germline V gene are SNHLY and FYNNEI. In nucleotides, the CDR3 is TGTGCCAGCAGTGTTAGCCGGAACCCCTACAATGAGCAGTTCTTC. It yields the protein CASSVSRNPYNEQFF.